A single sample is the source of the 12 T cell receptor beta chains below, sequenced in a study of blood T cell repertoires in COVID-19. This table comes from immunoSEQ multiplex PCR, and its TCRdb copy is limited to in-frame clones, with some not included. This table has about 240,000 clones, around nine tenths appearing once. The source material was peripheral blood. The receptors were gathered from a woman in her 70s with active or convalescent COVID-19.

The genes are TRBV7-3 and TRBJ1-1; D is undetermined. Germline CDR1 SGHTA, CDR2 FQGTGA. With 6 bases removed from V and 1 base from J, the gap between germline ends came to 15 bases. The CDR3 consists of 15 residues. CDR3 bases: TGTGCCAGCAGTCCTCGTACGGGAGGGAACACTGAAGCTTTCTTT. Translating gives CASSPRTGGNTEAFF.

This chain links TRBV6-5 with TRBJ1-1, with D hard to call. V was trimmed by 2 bases and J by 3 bases, leaving 10 bases between them. The CDR3 has 14 residues. Germline V gives CDR1 MNHEY, CDR2 SVGAGI. Written as DNA, the CDR3 is TGTGCCAGCAGTTACGAAGTGCGGTACACTGAAGCTTTCTTT. Its protein is CASSYEVRYTEAFF.

This chain links TRBV4-2 with TRBJ2-5; 9 nucleotides agree with TRBD2. The CDR3 is 16 residues long. V lost 1 base to trimming and J lost 5 bases; unmatched junction nucleotides: 8. CDR1 LGHNA and CDR2 YNFKEQ come from the germline V gene. The DNA of the CDR3 is TGTGCCAGCAGCCAAGCGGGGGGGCTAGCGGGGGAGACCCAGTACTTC. This encodes CASSQAGGLAGETQYF.

The chain employs TRBV11-2 and TRBJ1-1; D perhaps matches TRBD1 (6 bases). Trimming took 5 bases from V and 1 from J, leaving 14 bases between them. The CDR3 is 15 amino acids. From germline, CDR1 is SGHAT and CDR2 FQNNGV. CDR3: CASSLRTVQNTEAFF. The CDR3, as DNA: TGTGCCAGCAGCCTCCGGACAGTACAGAACACTGAAGCTTTCTTT.

The chain employs TRBV5-5 and TRBJ1-3; D perhaps matches TRBD1 (5 bases). This CDR3 spans 15 amino acids. Trimming shortened V by 1 base and J by 0 bases, and 8 bases separated the two germline ends. In germline, CDR1 is SGHKS, CDR2 YYEKEE (reference sequence). In DNA, the CDR3 is TGTGCCAGCAGCTTGAAGGGACTCTCTGGAAACACCATATATTTT. Its protein product is CASSLKGLSGNTIYF.

CDR3 residues: CASSLGVDRGNEQFF. CDR3 in DNA: TGTGCCAGCAGCTTAGGAGTGGACAGGGGCAATGAGCAGTTCTTC. The rearrangement links TRBV7-2 to TRBJ2-1, with TRBD1 identical over 9 bases. This CDR3 is built from 15 residues. Germline V gene sequence: CDR1 SGHTA, CDR2 FQGNSA. J was trimmed by 6 bases and V by 1 base; bases with no gene match: 4. Filled out from reference TRBV7-2 and TRBJ2-1, the complete variable domain reads GAGVSQSPSNKVTEKGKDVELRCDPISGHTALYWYRQSLGQGLEFLIYFQGNSAPDKSGLPSDRFSAERTGGSVSTLTIQRTQQEDSAVYLCASSLGVDRGNEQFFGPGTRLTVL.

V gene TRBV9 combines with J gene TRBJ1-6; 9 nucleotides agree with TRBD1. CDR3 length equals 15 residues. Trimming cost V 0 bases and J 8 bases; bases outside gene matches: 3. In germline, CDR1 is SGDLS, CDR2 YYNGEE. The DNA of the CDR3 is TGTGCCAGCAGCGTAGGAGGGACAGGGCATTCACCCCTCCACTTT. Amino acids: CASSVGGTGHSPLHF.

V and J are TRBV5-1 and TRBJ2-1; 11 bases are a match to TRBD2. The V and J ends lost 4 bases and 8 bases, in that order; junction bases with no gene match: 8. The CDR3 has 15 residues. The germline CDR1 and CDR2 sequences are SGHRS and YFSETQ. The CDR3 loop reads CASSPPTSGADEQFF. The DNA of the CDR3 is TGCGCCAGCAGCCCTCCGACTAGCGGGGCGGATGAGCAGTTCTTC.

The rearrangement links TRBV5-4 to TRBJ1-2, with a weak D call TRBD1 (5 bases). CDR3 length: 15 residues. Germline CDR1 SGHNT, CDR2 YYREEE (reference sequence). V was shortened by 6 bases and J by 4 bases, with 19 bases between the two germline ends. The CDR3 nucleotides are TGTGCCAGCATCCGTCGGGGGTATGGTACCTATGGCTACACCTTC. Translating gives CASIRRGYGTYGYTF.

The rearrangement uses TRBV29-1 and TRBJ2-7, with 7 positions matching TRBD1. The CDR3 is made up of 13 amino acids. J lost 0 bases, V lost 6 bases, and 5 bases had no gene match. Germline values: CDR1 SQVTM, CDR2 ANQGSEA. Written as DNA, the CDR3 is TGCAGCGTGGGACAGCTCACCTCCTACGAGCAGTACTTC. Its protein is CSVGQLTSYEQYF.

V usage is TRBV2 and J usage is TRBJ2-7, with D tentatively TRBD2 (5 bases). Germline-derived CDR1 and CDR2 are SNHLY and FYNNEI. Trimming took off 4 bases at V and 3 bases at J, with 16 bases between the two ends. This CDR3 has 15 amino acids. CDR3 coding DNA: TGTGCCAGCAGTGTACTTAGGACCGGACTCTACGAGCAGTACTTC. Its protein product is CASSVLRTGLYEQYF. Supplemented by reference TRBV2 and TRBJ2-7, the full variable domain reads EPEVTQTPSHQVTQMGQEVILRCVPISNHLYFYWYRQILGQKVEFLVSFYNNEISEKSEIFDDQFSVERPDGSNFTLKIRSTKLEDSAMYFCASSVLRTGLYEQYFGPGTRLTVT.

V is TRBV5-4 and J is TRBJ2-5; TRBD2 is a possible D gene (6 bases). The germline gives CDR1 SGHNT, CDR2 YYREEE (reference sequence). The V end lost 1 base, the J end lost 9 bases, and 13 bases lay between the germline ends. The CDR3 runs 13 residues. CDR3 amino acids: CASSLMGGSAQYF. In DNA form, the CDR3 reads TGTGCCAGCAGCTTGATGGGGGGATCGGCCCAGTACTTC.